This TCR beta chain was captured in a study of blood T cell repertoires in COVID-19. This clone was observed a handful of times. Per the study methods: It was from reference gene primer amplification that nucleated cell counts were estimated. Method: immunoSEQ multiplex PCR; TCRdb's copy keeps in-frame clones and lacks some. Clone size and the V and J calls come from that table; the DNA yielded D and trimming. The sample carries about 310,000 clones, roughly nine tenths recorded once. Trimming took off 5 bases at V and 5 bases at J, with 13 bases between the two ends. The CDR3 loop spans 13 amino acids. Germline V lookup: CDR1 SGHTA, CDR2 FQGTGA.

This receptor was identified in a man in his late teens or twenties with active or convalescent COVID-19. The source material was peripheral blood. V is TRBV7-3 and J is TRBJ2-7, with D uncertain. CDR3 residues: CASSRQATDEQYF. As DNA, the CDR3 is TGTGCCAGCAGCCGCCAGGCGACGGACGAGCAGTACTTC. Full variable domain (remainder filled in from reference TRBV7-3 and TRBJ2-7): GAGVSQTPSNKVTEKGKYVELRCDPISGHTALYWYRQSLGQGPEFLIYFQGTGAADDSGLPNDRFFAVRPEGSVSTLKIQRTERGDSAVYLCASSRQATDEQYFGPGTRLTVT.